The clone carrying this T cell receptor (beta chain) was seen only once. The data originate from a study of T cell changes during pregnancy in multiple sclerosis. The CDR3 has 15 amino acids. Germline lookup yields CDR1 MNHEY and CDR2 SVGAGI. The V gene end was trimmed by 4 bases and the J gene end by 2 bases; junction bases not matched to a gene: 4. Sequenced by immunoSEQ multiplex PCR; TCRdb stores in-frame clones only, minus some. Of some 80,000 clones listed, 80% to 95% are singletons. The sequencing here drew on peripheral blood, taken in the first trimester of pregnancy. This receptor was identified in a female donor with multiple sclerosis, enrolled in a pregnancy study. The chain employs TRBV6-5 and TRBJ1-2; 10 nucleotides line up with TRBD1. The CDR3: CASSWTGGSNYGYTF. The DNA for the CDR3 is TGTGCCAGCAGTTGGACAGGGGGATCGAACTATGGCTACACCTTC.